Shown below are 19 T cell receptor beta chains from a single sample sequenced in a study of T-cell memory formation after mild COVID-19. TCRdb re-analysed the 5' RACE reads in MiXCR, keeping a single row per CDR3 protein. The sample records some 600,000 distinct CDR3 sequences, around 15% being singletons. The sequenced sample consisted of PBMCs or a T cell subset sorted from them (not recorded which). These receptors were collected from an adult woman who had mild COVID-19 (a few samples of this study predate the infection). Cell type and time point are not known.

As for this clonotype: At one of its ends the junction is not consistent with the germline gene, which may arise from a read error. This chain connects TRBV7-7 to TRBJ2-5, with 7 nucleotides matching TRBD2. CDR3 length: 14 residues. Germline V lookup: CDR1 SSHAT, CDR2 FNYEAQ (reference sequence). The chain's CDR3 is CASSPGRSQETQYF. The CDR3 bases are TGTGCTAGCAGCCCCGGGAGGTCTCAAGAGACCCAGTACTTC.

In regard to this clonotype: A junction boundary mismatches the germline segment, possibly from a read error. CDR3 DNA sequence: TGTGCCAGCAGTTTGGAGGGGGTCTTGGATACGAAGTATTTT. It is translated as CASSLEGVLDTKYF. The V gene is TRBV6-5, the J gene TRBJ2-3; D assignment may be TRBD1 or TRBD2 (6 bases each). There are 14 residues in the CDR3. Looked up from germline, CDR1 is MNHEY and CDR2 is SVGAGI.

This clonotype was picked up a small number of times. V usage is TRBV2 and J usage is TRBJ1-1; D may be TRBD1 (6 bases). Trimming took 4 bases from V and 1 from J, leaving 13 bases between them. This CDR3 region has 15 residues. Germline lookup yields CDR1 SNHLY and CDR2 FYNNEI. The CDR3 is CASSGTEPSNTEAFF. The CDR3 DNA follows: TGTGCCAGCAGTGGGACAGAGCCATCGAACACTGAAGCTTTCTTT.

The chain carries TRBV4-1 and TRBJ1-1; D is uncertain. CDR1 is MGHRA, CDR2 YSYEKL, per germline. V lost 4 bases to trimming and J lost 4 bases, with 13 bases between them. The CDR3 contains 14 residues. The CDR3 bases are TGCGCCAGCAGCCGAACTGCCAGTGGCACTGAAGCTTTCTTT. Amino acid sequence: CASSRTASGTEAFF.

This clonotype came up a few times. The rearrangement links TRBV30 to TRBJ1-1, with 8 positions matching TRBD1. Germline CDR1 and CDR2: GTSNPN and SVGIG (reference sequence). V trimming: 3 bases; J trimming: 0 bases; junction bases outside the gene matches: 0. The CDR3 loop spans 13 amino acids. The CDR3 region is CAWRGQVNTEAFF. The CDR3 bases are TGTGCCTGGAGGGGACAGGTGAACACTGAAGCTTTCTTT.

This chain joins TRBV4-2 and TRBJ2-7, with 7 bases aligning to TRBD1. J lost 3 bases, V lost 1 base, and 12 bases had no gene match. Per germline, CDR1 LGHNA and CDR2 YNFKEQ. The CDR3 contains 17 residues. CDR3 DNA sequence: TGTGCCAGCAGCCAAGCGCACACAGGGGAAGGTGGCTACGAGCAGTACTTC. Protein: CASSQAHTGEGGYEQYF.

This chain uses TRBV5-1 with TRBJ2-2; 8 nucleotides align to TRBD2. J lost 2 bases, V lost 0 bases, and 6 bases had no gene match. The CDR3 is 17 residues long. Germline loops: CDR1 SGHRS, CDR2 YFSETQ. The CDR3: CASSLALAGSNTGELFF. The DNA of the CDR3 is TGCGCCAGCAGCTTGGCATTAGCGGGGAGTAACACCGGGGAGCTGTTTTTT.

CDR3 sequence: CASSSSDWNEQFF. CDR3 nucleotides: TGTGCCAGCAGTTCCTCGGACTGGAATGAGCAGTTCTTC. The V gene is TRBV9, the J gene TRBJ2-1; D is possibly TRBD2 (5 bases). Trimming removed 5 bases at V and 7 bases at J, with 13 bases between. CDR3 length: 13 residues. Germline loops: CDR1 SGDLS, CDR2 YYNGEE.

The chain employs TRBV3-1 and TRBJ2-5; a possible D gene is TRBD2 (5 bases). With 1 base removed from V and 4 bases from J, the gap between germline ends came to 7 bases. The CDR3 covers 13 residues. Germline CDR1 LGHDT, CDR2 YNNKEL (reference sequence). Here the CDR3 DNA reads TGTGCCAGCAGCCAAGGAGGGTCAGAGACCCAGTACTTC. Translation gives CASSQGGSETQYF.

The chain links TRBV29-1 to TRBJ2-1; 10 bases are shared with TRBD2. This CDR3 has 17 residues. Germline lookup yields CDR1 SQVTM and CDR2 ANQGSEA. The trim removed 2 bases at V and 1 base at J, leaving 8 bases unmatched. The CDR3 DNA sequence: TGCAGCGTTGAATGGCCTAGCGGGGGCGGGTCCTACAATGAGCAGTTCTTC. Amino acid sequence: CSVEWPSGGGSYNEQFF.

This clonotype was detected a few times. The chain combines TRBV6-6 with TRBJ2-5; possible D gene TRBD1, 6 bases. Trimming stripped 2 bases from V and 0 bases from J, with 10 bases between. In germline, CDR1 is MNHNY, CDR2 SVGAGI (reference sequence). This CDR3 spans 15 amino acids. The CDR3 DNA sequence: TGTGCCAGCAGTTACGGGGGACACTACCAAGAGACCCAGTACTTC. This sequence encodes CASSYGGHYQETQYF.

The chain is built from TRBV6-1 and TRBJ2-1; D gene unclear. Trimming pared 2 bases from V and 0 bases from J, leaving 5 bases between. Germline-derived CDR1 and CDR2 are MNHNS and SASEGT. The CDR3 consists of 14 residues. The CDR3 DNA sequence: TGTGCCAGCAGTGAAAAAGGCTCCTACAATGAGCAGTTCTTC. Its protein is CASSEKGSYNEQFF.

The sample holds many counts of this clonotype. One end of the junction fails to match germline, which may point to a read error. This chain uses TRBV12-3 or TRBV12-4 with TRBJ2-7, with D possibly being TRBD1 (5 bases). The CDR3 totals 13 residues. CDR3 sequence reads: CASSLGVSYEQYF. Written as DNA, the CDR3 is TGTGCCAGCAGCTTAGGGGTTTCCTACGAGCAGTACTTC.

The CDR3 loop is CAWSRGRFNYGYTF. CDR3 sequence (DNA): TGTGCCTGGAGTAGGGGCAGATTTAACTATGGCTACACCTTC. This sequence joins TRBV30 and TRBJ1-2, with TRBD1 as a possible D gene (5 bases). V gave up 2 bases and J gave up 1 base, with 11 bases separating them. This CDR3 spans 14 amino acids. The germline CDR1 and CDR2 sequences are GTSNPN and SVGIG (reference sequence).

In its sample, this clonotype was seen a few times. The V call is TRBV20-1, the J call TRBJ1-2, with D hard to call. Deletions cut 3 bases from V and 4 bases from J, with 18 bases between. Germline V gene lookup returns CDR1 DFQATT and CDR2 SNEGSKA (reference sequence). The CDR3 loop spans 15 amino acids. CDR3: CSARSQEAGPYGYTF. CDR3 nucleotides: TGCAGTGCTAGGTCCCAGGAAGCAGGACCCTATGGCTACACCTTC.

The sample holds a few counts of this clonotype. V and J are TRBV7-9 and TRBJ1-2, with unresolved D. V was clipped by 0 bases and J by 6 bases, with 20 bases between them. Germline V gene lookup returns CDR1 SEHNR and CDR2 FQNEAQ (reference sequence). This CDR3 is built from 17 residues. CDR3 residues: CASSLALRYSRGDGYTF. DNA for the CDR3: TGTGCCAGCAGCTTAGCGTTAAGGTACAGTCGAGGAGATGGCTACACCTTC.

The rearrangement joins TRBV6-2 or TRBV6-3 to TRBJ1-6; TRBD1 agrees at 8 bases. Germline V lookup: CDR1 MNHEY, CDR2 SVGEGT. J gave up 0 bases and V 6 bases, and 7 bases lay outside the gene matches. CDR3 length equals 17 residues. Here the CDR3 reads CASSQDRESSYNSPLHF. The DNA of the CDR3 is TGTGCCAGCAGCCAGGACAGGGAGAGCTCCTATAATTCACCCCTCCACTTT.

This clonotype has only a few counts. This chain connects TRBV29-1 to TRBJ2-3; no definite D call. In germline, CDR1 is SQVTM, CDR2 ANQGSEA. V shed 3 bases and J shed 4 bases, with 11 bases lying between them. This CDR3 spans 13 amino acids. The CDR3 DNA is TGCAGCGTTGATTCCGGTAGGGCAGATACGCAGTATTTT. Its protein is CSVDSGRADTQYF.

The chain uses TRBV20-1 and TRBJ1-4; D not certain. The CDR3 runs to 15 residues. Germline values: CDR1 DFQATT, CDR2 SNEGSKA (reference sequence). The CDR3 region is CRARKTEATNEKLFF. The DNA of the CDR3 is TGCAGAGCCAGAAAGACGGAAGCAACTAATGAAAAACTGTTTTTT.